The rows below give T cell receptor beta chains drawn from one sample of a study of T-cell memory formation after mild COVID-19. TCRdb re-derived calls from the 5' RACE reads in MiXCR, one entry per CDR3 protein. Here the sample spans about 200,000 distinct CDR3 sequences, over 9% being singletons. Sequencing used PBMCs or a T cell subset sorted from them (not recorded which). These TCRs come from a man between 18 and 35 years old who had mild COVID-19 (a few samples of this study predate the infection). Cell type and time point are not known. Both conserved end residues are part of each CDR3. The D gene is left open where the match is weak. Clone size is shown for a subset of rows, as once, few, many or a class of expanded clone.

j_gene | v_gene | abundance | d_gene | CDR3nt | CDR3aa
TRBJ2-1 | TRBV5-1 | few | NA | TGCGCCAGCACCCGCGGATCGGGGCCGGGGCGTTCCTACAATGAGCAGTTCTTC | CASTRGSGPGRSYNEQFF
TRBJ1-1 | TRBV20-1 | few | NA | TGCAGTGCTAGGCTGGGAGGGTGGAACACTGAAGCTTTCTTT | CSARLGGWNTEAFF
TRBJ1-2 | TRBV5-6 | NA | NA | TGTGCCAGCAGCCTCCCCGCCGGAAACTATGGCTACACCTTC | CASSLPAGNYGYTF
TRBJ1-1 | TRBV7-2 | NA | TRBD1 | TGTGCCAGCAGCCGACAGGGTACGAACACTGAAGCTTTCTTT | CASSRQGTNTEAFF
TRBJ2-6 | TRBV11-2 | NA | NA | TGTGCCAGCACAGCTTGGTTAGGGAAGTCTGGGGCCAACGTCCTGACTTTC | CASTAWLGKSGANVLTF
TRBJ1-1 | TRBV3-1 | NA | NA | TGTGCCAGCAGCCCTGTAATTAGCTCAGGGGAAGCTTTCTTT | CASSPVISSGEAFF
TRBJ1-2 | TRBV4-3 | many | NA | TGCGCCAGCAGCCAAGAGCCGTCAGGAAACTATGGCTACACCTTC | CASSQEPSGNYGYTF
TRBJ2-7 | TRBV25-1 | few | NA | TGTGCCAGCGCACAAGTAGCTTACGAGCAGTACTTC | CASAQVAYEQYF
TRBJ2-1 | TRBV12-3/TRBV12-4 | NA | NA | TGTGCCAGCAGTCCCCAACCGGACAAGCAGTTCTTC | CASSPQPDKQFF
TRBJ2-3 | TRBV18 | NA | NA | TGTGCCAGCTCAATAGCTAGCACAGATACGCAGTATTTT | CASSIASTDTQYF
TRBJ2-1 | TRBV5-1 | few | NA | TGCGCCAGCAGTCGAACGGGGACCATAAGTAATGAGCAGTTCTTC | CASSRTGTISNEQFF
TRBJ1-5 | TRBV6-1 | NA | NA | TGTGCCAGCAGTGGCCCCACGGAACATCAGCCCCAGCATTTT | CASSGPTEHQPQHF
TRBJ1-2 | TRBV7-2 | NA | NA | TGTGCCAGCAGCAGAGCGGGCCCGCTCGATGGCTACACCTTC | CASSRAGPLDGYTF
TRBJ1-1 | TRBV7-9 | few | NA | TGTGCCGGTCGAACAGGGAACACTGAAGCTTTCTTT | CAGRTGNTEAFF
TRBJ1-2 | TRBV20-1 | NA | NA | TGCAGTGCTAGAGATTTGGGGGAAGGCTACACCTTC | CSARDLGEGYTF
TRBJ2-3 | TRBV20-1 | few | TRBD2 | TGCAGTGCTAGCCCTAGCGGGGGGCTACCACGCACAGATACGCAGTATTTT | CSASPSGGLPRTDTQYF
TRBJ1-2 | TRBV7-8 | few | TRBD1 | TGTGCCAGCAGCCCGCGGACAGGGATTGGCTACACCTTC | CASSPRTGIGYTF
TRBJ2-2 | TRBV5-4 | NA | NA | TGTGCCAGCAGCCCAAATGCTCTAGCAGCCGGGGAGCTGTTTTTT | CASSPNALAAGELFF